This passage covers 30 T cell receptor beta chains from one sample sequenced in a study of cytomegalovirus exposure and HLA in healthy donors. Use of 60 Vbeta and 13 Jbeta primers characterized the PCR. The data were produced by immunoSEQ multiplex PCR, yet TCRdb's version contains in-frame clones alone and is incomplete. The data contain approximately 110,000 clones, around 80% of them seen just once; the ten biggest clones take up 0.9% to 1.2%. Source material: PBMCs. The receptors here all came from a woman in her thirties in good health and CMV-seronegative.

The rearrangement uses TRBV9 and TRBJ2-7, with 10 bases lining up with TRBD2. The CDR3 covers 15 residues. In germline, CDR1 is SGDLS, CDR2 YYNGEE. V lost 0 bases, J lost 3 bases, and 3 bases stayed unmatched. This chain's CDR3 is CASSVGLAGVYEQYF. The CDR3 nucleotides read TGTGCCAGCAGCGTAGGCCTAGCGGGGGTCTACGAGCAGTACTTC.

V and J are TRBV13 and TRBJ2-4; TRBD2 might be the D (5 bases). This CDR3 is 15 amino acids long. V lost 5 bases, J lost 0 bases, and 11 bases lay in between. The germline V gene encodes CDR1 PRHDT and CDR2 FYEKMQ (reference sequence). CDR3 coding DNA: TGTGCCAGCAGCCCGAGGGTTCGAGCCAAAAACATTCAGTACTTC. It encodes CASSPRVRAKNIQYF.

The gene calls are TRBV7-9 and TRBJ1-1; D is ambiguous. Per the germline V gene, CDR1 is SEHNR and CDR2 is FQNEAQ (reference sequence). The V end lost 1 base, the J end lost 1 base, and 7 bases lay between the germline ends. The CDR3 contains 14 residues. The CDR3 DNA is TGTGCCAGCAGCTTAGGCAGGTCGAACACTGAAGCTTTCTTT. Translated: CASSLGRSNTEAFF.

The J gene is TRBJ1-5, the V gene TRBV6-1; 7 nucleotides agree with TRBD1. V gave up 6 bases and J gave up 8 bases; unmatched junction bases: 13. Germline V lookup: CDR1 MNHNS, CDR2 SASEGT. The CDR3 totals 15 residues. As DNA, the CDR3 is TGTGCCAGCAGCGCGACAGGGACCCGATTGGAGCCCCAGCATTTT. It specifies CASSATGTRLEPQHF.

The chain uses TRBV27 and TRBJ2-7; no firm D call. The CDR3 loop spans 12 amino acids. Germline lookup yields CDR1 MNHEY and CDR2 SMNVEV (reference sequence). The V gene lost 3 bases and the J gene lost 7 bases, with 10 bases spanning the gap. Written as DNA, the CDR3 is TGTGCCAGCAGTTTCCAATTCGGGGAGCAGTACTTC. The encoded protein is CASSFQFGEQYF.

This chain connects TRBV19 to TRBJ2-1; D is perhaps TRBD2 (5 bases). In germline, CDR1 is LNHDA, CDR2 SQIVND (reference sequence). The CDR3 is made up of 14 amino acids. The V and J ends lost 10 bases and 0 bases respectively, with 13 bases between them. CDR3 in amino acids: CAIAEAPSYNEQFF. In nucleotides, the CDR3 is TGTGCCATTGCGGAGGCGCCCTCCTACAATGAGCAGTTCTTC.

The V call is TRBV4-1, the J call TRBJ2-7, with a weak D call TRBD1 (6 bases). Between the trimmed V and J ends, which lost 1 base and 1 base, there was a span of 14 bases. CDR1 and CDR2 (germline): MGHRA, YSYEKL. The CDR3 covers 16 residues. The CDR3 spells CASSQVPQTGSYEQYF. The CDR3 coding sequence is TGCGCCAGCAGCCAAGTGCCTCAAACAGGGTCCTACGAGCAGTACTTC.

The chain carries TRBV29-1 and TRBJ1-2; 9 positions match TRBD1. CDR3 size: 12 residues. CDR1 and CDR2 (germline): SQVTM, ANQGSEA. V lost 6 bases and J lost 2; bases outside the gene matches: 1. The CDR3 DNA follows: TGCAGCGTGGGACAGGGAAACTATGGCTACACCTTC. Translating it yields CSVGQGNYGYTF.

The chain links TRBV9 to TRBJ2-3, with D possibly TRBD2 on 6 matching bases. Trimming removed 3 bases from V and 11 bases from J, with 19 bases in between. The CDR3 sequence is 14 residues long. Germline CDR1 reads SGDLS; CDR2 reads YYNGEE. The CDR3 nucleotides read TGTGCCAGCAGCGCGAGGCCGGGGGATTATAGGCAGTATTTT. Translating gives CASSARPGDYRQYF.

This clone was seen just once. The chain has TRBV9 and TRBJ2-2, with 9 bases identical to TRBD1. The CDR3 sequence is 15 residues long. Germline-derived CDR1 and CDR2 are SGDLS and YYNGEE. After removal of 3 bases from V and 5 bases from J, the junction contained 5 bases not matched to a gene. The CDR3 spells CASSAGTGHTGELFF. The CDR3 coding sequence is TGTGCCAGCAGCGCCGGGACAGGGCATACCGGGGAGCTGTTTTTT. The variable domain in full, with the rest retrieved from reference TRBV9 and TRBJ2-2, is DSGVTQTPKHLITATGQRVTLRCSPRSGDLSVYWYQQSLDQGLQFLIQYYNGEERAKGNILERFSAQQFPDLHSELNLSSLELGDSALYFCASSAGTGHTGELFFGEGSRLTVL.

The V gene is TRBV27, the J gene TRBJ2-1, with unresolved D. The V gene's germline CDR1 is MNHEY and CDR2 SMNVEV (reference sequence). Deletions cut 2 bases from V and 7 bases from J, with 9 bases between. The CDR3 loop spans 13 amino acids. The CDR3 nucleotides read TGTGCCAGCAGTTTAACAAGAATAAATGAGCAGTTCTTC. It is translated as CASSLTRINEQFF.

The chain carries TRBV18 and TRBJ2-2, with 9 bases aligning to TRBD2. Germline trimming cut 3 bases from V and 1 base from J; bases unmatched to any gene: 3. The CDR3 is 16 residues long. CDR1 is KGHSH, CDR2 LQKENI, per germline. CDR3 in DNA: TGTGCCAGCTCACCTCGTAGCGGGAGGAACACCGGGGAGCTGTTTTTT. Protein product: CASSPRSGRNTGELFF.

The chain links TRBV18 to TRBJ2-1, with 11 nucleotides matching TRBD1. CDR1 and CDR2 (germline): KGHSH, LQKENI. There are 15 residues in the CDR3. The V gene end was trimmed by 2 bases and the J gene end by 6 bases; junction bases not matched to a gene: 3. The chain's CDR3 is CASSPSGTGGNEQFF. DNA of the CDR3: TGTGCCAGCTCACCATCTGGGACAGGGGGCAATGAGCAGTTCTTC.

Only a few counts were recorded for this clone. This rearrangement joins TRBV7-9 to TRBJ1-2; 10 bases align to TRBD1. In germline, CDR1 is SEHNR, CDR2 FQNEAQ (reference sequence). The CDR3 length is 14 residues. Trimming took 4 bases from V and 4 from J; bases not matched to a gene: 3. Here the CDR3 DNA reads TGTGCCAGCAGCTCGGGACAGGGGATCTATGGCTACACCTTC. Amino acid sequence: CASSSGQGIYGYTF.

The sample holds one count of this clone. The chain has TRBV6-6 and TRBJ2-5; 8 nucleotides line up with TRBD1. CDR3 length equals 15 residues. In germline, CDR1 is MNHNY, CDR2 SVGAGI (reference sequence). Unmatched junction bases numbered 7, after V lost 5 bases and J lost 2 bases. CDR3 DNA sequence: TGTGCCAGCAGTGACAGGGGCGGCGTTCAAGAGACCCAGTACTTC. This translates into CASSDRGGVQETQYF.

This rearrangement joins TRBV27 to TRBJ1-1; possible D gene TRBD1, 5 bases. This CDR3 region has 14 residues. With 10 bases removed from V and 0 bases from J, the gap between germline ends came to 15 bases. Germline V lookup: CDR1 MNHEY, CDR2 SMNVEV (reference sequence). The CDR3 sequence is CAKGPPGLNTEAFF. DNA for the CDR3: TGTGCCAAAGGACCCCCAGGGTTGAACACTGAAGCTTTCTTT.

CDR3 in DNA: TGTGCCAGCAGCCCCTGGGTGTCTTCGGGAGGAGGCTACAATGAGCAGTTCTTC. Translation gives CASSPWVSSGGGYNEQFF. The chain uses TRBV14 and TRBJ2-1; 7 nucleotides align to TRBD2. J was trimmed by 3 bases and V by 4 bases; bases with no gene match: 15. CDR1 and CDR2 (germline): SGHDN, FVKESK. The CDR3 runs to 18 residues.

J is TRBJ2-2 and V is TRBV2; the D gene is possibly TRBD1 (6 bases). The V and J ends lost 4 bases and 3 bases respectively, with 12 bases between them. There are 15 residues in the CDR3. The germline gives CDR1 SNHLY, CDR2 FYNNEI. The CDR3 bases are TGTGCCAGCAGTGCTCAGGGGATGGACACCGGGGAGCTGTTTTTT. Protein sequence: CASSAQGMDTGELFF.

The chain carries TRBV4-2 and TRBJ2-1; 10 nucleotides line up with TRBD2. This CDR3 is 16 amino acids long. CDR1 and CDR2 from the germline V gene are LGHNA and YNFKEQ. J lost 5 bases, V lost 0 bases, and 4 bases had no gene match. The CDR3 here is CASSQERLAGDNEQFF. The CDR3 DNA reads as TGTGCCAGCAGCCAAGAACGGCTAGCGGGGGACAATGAGCAGTTCTTC.

The V and J genes are TRBV6-1 and TRBJ2-4; 13 bases match TRBD2. V was clipped by 2 bases and J by 9 bases; unmatched bases: 7. This CDR3 is built from 16 residues. Germline CDR1 is MNHNS and CDR2 is SASEGT. CDR3 coding DNA: TGTGCCAGCAGTGAACGTTTGGGGACTAGCGGGACCATTCAGTACTTC. Its translation: CASSERLGTSGTIQYF.

The genes are TRBV5-6 and TRBJ2-1; 8 positions match TRBD2. The CDR3 is made up of 15 amino acids. The germline CDR1 and CDR2 sequences are SGHDT and YYEEEE. V lost 4 bases to trimming and J lost 0 bases; unmatched junction nucleotides: 3. CDR3 nucleotide sequence: TGTGCCAGCAGCGTACTAGCGGCCTCCTACAATGAGCAGTTCTTC. Translated: CASSVLAASYNEQFF.

V and J are TRBV11-3 and TRBJ1-1; 9 bases are shared with TRBD1. Germline V lookup: CDR1 SGHNT, CDR2 YENEEA. V was clipped by 5 bases and J by 2 bases; unmatched bases: 6. The CDR3 runs 15 residues. The CDR3 protein is CASSLGTGLNTEAFF. The CDR3 DNA follows: TGTGCCAGCAGCCTCGGGACAGGGCTAAACACTGAAGCTTTCTTT.

This chain joins TRBV7-2 and TRBJ1-2; possible D gene TRBD1, 5 bases. CDR1 is SGHTA, CDR2 FQGNSA, per germline. The V and J ends lost 5 bases and 1 base respectively, with 17 bases between them. The CDR3 has 16 amino acids. CDR3 residues: CASSRRVRVDNYGYTF. The DNA for the CDR3 is TGTGCCAGCAGCCGCAGGGTTAGGGTTGATAACTATGGCTACACCTTC.

The V gene is TRBV5-8, the J gene TRBJ2-5, with 13 nucleotides matching TRBD2. This CDR3 is 16 amino acids long. J was trimmed by 5 bases and V by 4 bases; bases with no gene match: 8. The V gene's germline CDR1 is SGHTS and CDR2 YDEGEE. The CDR3 coding sequence is TGTGCCAGCAGCCTCGGGACTAGCGGGACAGTTGAGACCCAGTACTTC. This encodes CASSLGTSGTVETQYF.

Remarks on this clone: Other DNA sequences from this sample encode an identical CDR3 as well. V is TRBV30 and J is TRBJ2-5; no firm D call. Germline V lookup: CDR1 GTSNPN, CDR2 SVGIG (reference sequence). There are 11 residues in the CDR3. V lost 0 bases, J lost 5 bases, and 4 bases lay in between. The CDR3 DNA is TGTGCCTGGAGTGTACGGGAGACCCAGTACTTC. Protein sequence: CAWSVRETQYF.

This chain joins TRBV5-4 and TRBJ1-2; D call uncertain. The CDR3 is 14 residues long. V lost 0 bases and J 1 base, leaving 7 bases between the germline ends. The V gene's germline CDR1 is SGHNT and CDR2 YYREEE (reference sequence). The CDR3: CASSLVGSNYGYTF. The DNA for the CDR3 is TGTGCCAGCAGCTTGGTTGGCAGTAACTATGGCTACACCTTC.

V and J are TRBV11-3 and TRBJ2-3, with no clear D. Germline V gene lookup returns CDR1 SGHNT and CDR2 YENEEA. V was shortened by 3 bases and J by 4 bases, with 5 bases between the two germline ends. This CDR3 spans 12 amino acids. Here the CDR3 DNA reads TGTGCCAGCAGCTTCGTCTCAGATACGCAGTATTTT. Translated, it gives CASSFVSDTQYF. The variable domain in full, completed from reference TRBV11-3 and TRBJ2-3, reads EAGVVQSPRYKIIEKKQPVAFWCNPISGHNTLYWYLQNLGQGPELLIRYENEEAVDDSQLPKDRFSAERLKGVDSTLKIQPAELGDSAVYLCASSFVSDTQYFGPGTRLTVL.

This sequence joins TRBV30 and TRBJ1-5, with TRBD1 identical over 8 bases. This CDR3 region has 14 residues. J lost 6 bases, V lost 1 base, and 5 bases had no gene match. Germline CDR1 is GTSNPN and CDR2 is SVGIG (reference sequence). The CDR3 is CAWSDGQGRQPQHF. The CDR3 DNA sequence: TGTGCCTGGAGTGACGGACAGGGCCGTCAGCCCCAGCATTTT.

The V call is TRBV14, the J call TRBJ1-2, with D possibly being TRBD1 (6 bases). V was shortened by 1 base and J by 4 bases, with 13 bases between the two germline ends. Looked up from germline, CDR1 is SGHDN and CDR2 is FVKESK. The CDR3 spans 15 residues. The CDR3 DNA reads as TGTGCCAGCAGCCAAGGTTTTGGGGGGGCCTATGGCTACACCTTC. It is translated as CASSQGFGGAYGYTF.

This clone was counted a few times. The rearrangement links TRBV5-1 to TRBJ1-2; 8 bases align to TRBD1. CDR1 and CDR2 from the germline V gene are SGHRS and YFSETQ. This CDR3 is 15 amino acids long. J lost 4 bases, V lost 4 bases, and 9 bases had no gene match. The CDR3 spells CASSLDRGWGYGYTF. The CDR3 DNA follows: TGCGCCAGCAGCCTAGACAGGGGATGGGGCTATGGCTACACCTTC.